This section outlines one T cell receptor (beta chain) sequence together with its context. The data originate from a study of CD8 T cells in Susac syndrome. CDR1 and CDR2 (germline): LGHDT, YNNKEL (reference sequence). CDR3 size: 14 residues. V gave up 0 bases and J gave up 7 bases, with 12 bases separating them. When the RNA was reverse transcribed, random hexamers were used with an input of roughly 0.45 to 1 ug. TCRdb itself ran the immunoSEQ multiplex PCR reads through MiXCR, one entry per CDR3 protein. This sample has 80,000 or so distinct CDR3 sequences; approximately 94% occur once, and the top ten carry about 0.52%.

Sequenced material: CD4+ T cells from PBMCs. The receptor was isolated from a human donor with Susac syndrome. V gene TRBV3-1 combines with J gene TRBJ1-2, with D maybe TRBD1 (6 bases). As DNA, the CDR3 is TGTGCCAGCAGCCAAGAGGGGGGCCAAGGTGGCTACACCTTC. Translation: CASSQEGGQGGYTF.